This T cell receptor beta chain was obtained from a study of CD4 T cell repertoires in COVID-19. The study, taken as a whole, reports: Several top expanded SARS-CoV-2-reactive clonotypes were shared by two or three memory subsets.

With respect to this clone: Its cognate antigen is unknown.

Germline lookup yields CDR1 LGHDT and CDR2 YNNKEL (reference sequence). V lost 3 bases, J lost 0 bases, and 11 bases lay in between. CDR3 length equals 15 residues. Sequenced by immunoSEQ multiplex PCR; TCRdb stores in-frame clones only, minus some. The sample includes some 71,000 clones, around 82% seen only once; the top ten take approximately 0.6%. The sequencing used CD4+ T cells from peripheral blood, collected after recovery from COVID-19. The source of this sequence is a human donor who had COVID-19. The chain carries TRBV3-1 (or the pseudogene TRBV3-2) and TRBJ1-1; D gene ambiguous. In nucleotides, the CDR3 is TGTGCCAGCAGCCAGAGCGGACGGATGAACACTGAAGCTTTCTTT. It translates to CASSQSGRMNTEAFF.